The source of this T cell receptor (beta chain) is a study of vaccination effects on CD4 cells after COVID-19. Profiling relied on immunoSEQ multiplex PCR, and the TCRdb table lists in-frame clones only, not all of them. The sample lists 65,000 to 75,000 clones, about 67% occurring once. After expansion with viral peptide pools in the ViraFEST assay, antigen-specific CD4+ T cells were sequenced. It was after approximately 11 days of culture that CD4+ T cells were isolated. The vaccine given was either BNT162b2 or mRNA-1273, in two doses. Turning to this clone: The antigen is unknown.

Trimming left V 0 bases short and J 0 bases short, with 8 bases between. The CDR3 contains 16 residues. Germline V gene sequence: CDR1 MGHRA, CDR2 YSYEKL. This TCR came from a human donor who received a COVID-19 vaccine. This material consisted of CD4+ T cells from PBMCs cultured with HCoV-229E spike peptides, taken after COVID-19 vaccination. The V gene is TRBV4-1, the J gene TRBJ1-4; no clear D. The CDR3 nucleotides are TGCGCCAGCAGCCAAGAGGTTTACACAACTAATGAAAAACTGTTTTTT. Encoded protein: CASSQEVYTTNEKLFF.